Shown below are 25 T cell receptor beta chains from a single sample sequenced in a study of Ad26.COV2.S vaccination and SARS-CoV-2 variants. The treatment denotes: some 19 received Ad26.COV2.S at low or high dose, single or two shots; about 5 received placebo; per-sample allocation not given. Samples came from day 63 after the first vaccine or placebo injection. Sequencing used immunoSEQ multiplex PCR; TCRdb keeps in-frame clones, though not all of them. This sample has 380,000 or so clones, with roughly 90% found just once. The source was peripheral blood, collected in a trial of Ad26.COV2.S vaccine versus placebo. These receptors all come from a person between 18 and 60 years old who received the Ad26.COV2.S COVID-19 vaccine or a placebo.

This chain links TRBV18 with TRBJ1-1, with D unclear. V lost 0 bases to trimming and J lost 1 base, with 6 bases between them. Germline assignment: CDR1 KGHSH and CDR2 LQKENI. The CDR3 has 14 residues. CDR3 DNA: TGTGCCAGCTCACCACCCATGGCGAACACTGAAGCTTTCTTT. This translates into CASSPPMANTEAFF.

The V gene is TRBV5-4, the J gene TRBJ1-2; 12 nucleotides agree with TRBD1. This CDR3 is 16 amino acids long. Germline values: CDR1 SGHNT, CDR2 YYREEE (reference sequence). V gave up 0 bases and J gave up 3 bases; unmatched junction bases: 3. CDR3 coding DNA: TGTGCCAGCAGCTTGGCGGGACAGGGGGCGTACTATGGCTACACCTTC. It is translated as CASSLAGQGAYYGYTF.

This chain links TRBV5-4 with TRBJ2-5, with TRBD1 matching 8 bases. In germline, CDR1 is SGHNT, CDR2 YYREEE (reference sequence). The ends lost 4 bases at V and 2 bases at J; junction bases unmatched: 7. The CDR3 extends over 15 amino acids. The CDR3 sequence is CASSKGQGVQETQYF. In DNA, the CDR3 is TGTGCCAGCAGCAAAGGACAGGGCGTTCAAGAGACCCAGTACTTC.

The gene calls are TRBV7-9 and TRBJ1-2; no reliable D call. Germline V CDR1 and CDR2: SEHNR, FQNEAQ (reference sequence). CDR3 length equals 17 residues. The V end was cut by 4 bases, the J end by 6 bases, with 24 bases between. CDR3 coding DNA: TGTGCCAGCAGCTCCGACTCGGGCCTGGATATTAAGAATGGCTACACCTTC. Its translation: CASSSDSGLDIKNGYTF.

The genes are TRBV12-2 and TRBJ1-1; the tabulated D call, TRBD1, remains unverified against the DNA. TRBV12-2 is termed a pseudogene. The CDR3 length is 15 residues. The DNA of the CDR3 is TGTGCAAGTCGCTTAGCCGACAGGGAGGACACTGAAGCTTTCTTT. Its protein product is CASRLADREDTEAFF.

The V and J genes are TRBV19 and TRBJ1-5, with 9 bases identical to TRBD1. J lost 3 bases, V lost 4 bases, and 10 bases had no gene match. CDR1 and CDR2 (germline): LNHDA, SQIVND (reference sequence). The length of the CDR3 is 17 residues. In DNA form, the CDR3 reads TGTGCCAGTAGTACTGGGACAGGGAAATTATACAATCAGCCCCAGCATTTT. Its protein is CASSTGTGKLYNQPQHF.

V is TRBV7-9 and J is TRBJ1-2; 9 nucleotides agree with TRBD1. The length of the CDR3 is 14 residues. The J segment lost 8 bases and the V segment lost 4 bases, leaving 8 bases of the junction unmatched. Germline assignment: CDR1 SEHNR and CDR2 FQNEAQ (reference sequence). CDR3 in amino acids: CASSYSGTGKGYTF. CDR3 in DNA: TGTGCCAGCAGCTACTCCGGGACAGGGAAGGGCTACACCTTC.

In its sample, this clone was seen once. V gene TRBV9 combines with J gene TRBJ2-5; 10 bases are a match to TRBD2. CDR1 is SGDLS and CDR2 is YYNGEE in the germline V gene. The J segment lost 10 bases and the V segment lost 6 bases, leaving 9 bases of the junction unmatched. The CDR3 is 13 amino acids. CDR3 nucleotide sequence: TGTGCCAGCAACCTAGCGGGGGCCGGGGACCAGTACTTC. Translated, it gives CASNLAGAGDQYF.

The V and J genes are TRBV7-8 and TRBJ2-3; D possibly uses TRBD1 or TRBD2 (5 bases each). The CDR3 totals 17 residues. Trimming took off 1 base at V and 3 bases at J, with 17 bases between the two ends. CDR1 and CDR2 from the germline V gene are SGHVS and FQNEAQ. The DNA for the CDR3 is TGTGCCAGCAGCTTAGGGGACGCCGATCCGGGTACAGATACGCAGTATTTT. Its protein is CASSLGDADPGTDTQYF.

The chain combines TRBV6-1 with TRBJ1-2; tentative D call: TRBD1 (6 bases). V shed 2 bases and J shed 4 bases, with 14 bases lying between them. The CDR3 spans 15 residues. CDR1 MNHNS and CDR2 SASEGT come from the germline V gene. CDR3 sequence reads: CASSEYGGRGYGYTF. As DNA, the CDR3 is TGTGCCAGCAGTGAATACGGGGGCCGAGGCTATGGCTACACCTTC.

The V call is TRBV6-5, the J call TRBJ2-7; D unresolved. From germline, CDR1 is MNHEY and CDR2 SVGAGI. The CDR3 runs to 15 residues. The germline V and J ends were trimmed by 0 bases and 1 base, with 10 bases remaining between them. CDR3 DNA sequence: TGTGCCAGCAGTTACTCCGCCTGGGATTCCTACGAGCAGTACTTC. Its translation: CASSYSAWDSYEQYF.

The CDR3 sequence: CASTLDRGTGELFF. The CDR3 DNA reads TGTGCCAGCACTTTGGACAGGGGTACCGGGGAGCTGTTTTTT. The chain joins TRBV6-5 to TRBJ2-2, with 9 bases fitting TRBD1. CDR3 length: 14 amino acids. J gave up 5 bases and V 7 bases, and 5 bases lay outside the gene matches. CDR1 and CDR2 (germline): MNHEY, SVGAGI.

This chain joins TRBV7-2 and TRBJ1-6; 9 nucleotides line up with TRBD1. The CDR3 loop spans 14 amino acids. Germline V lookup: CDR1 SGHTA, CDR2 FQGNSA. V shed 4 bases and J 11 bases; nucleotides not matched to a gene: 6. CDR3 in amino acids: CASSWGTGSPPLHF. The CDR3 DNA reads TGTGCCAGCAGCTGGGGGACAGGGAGTCCACCCCTCCACTTT.

V usage is TRBV6-6 and J usage is TRBJ1-4; D call uncertain. Between the trimmed V and J ends, which lost 0 bases and 4 bases, there was a span of 12 bases. In germline, CDR1 is MNHNY, CDR2 SVGAGI (reference sequence). The CDR3 is 16 residues long. In DNA form, the CDR3 reads TGTGCCAGCAGTTACTCGTCTGCAGACCGTAATGAAAAACTGTTTTTT. It yields the protein CASSYSSADRNEKLFF.

The V gene is TRBV10-3, the J gene TRBJ1-5, with D possibly matching TRBD1 (6 bases). The germline V and J ends were trimmed by 3 bases and 4 bases, with 10 bases remaining between them. This CDR3 spans 14 amino acids. CDR1 is ENHRY, CDR2 SYGVKD, per germline. This CDR3 reads CAISDWGANQPQHF. CDR3 sequence (DNA): TGTGCCATCAGTGATTGGGGGGCAAATCAGCCCCAGCATTTT.

The rearrangement joins TRBV19 to TRBJ1-3; no firm D call. This CDR3 region has 13 residues. V lost 5 bases and J lost 0, with 5 bases in between. Germline loops: CDR1 LNHDA, CDR2 SQIVND (reference sequence). CDR3 residues: CASSQSSGNTIYF. The CDR3 DNA is TGTGCCAGTAGTCAGAGCTCTGGAAACACCATATATTTT.

V usage is TRBV7-2 and J usage is TRBJ1-2, with no clear D. Germline-derived CDR1 and CDR2 are SGHTA and FQGNSA. This CDR3 region has 12 residues. V was pared by 4 bases and J by 3 bases, with 6 bases between. The DNA for the CDR3 is TGTGCCAGCAGCTCATCATACTATGGCTACACCTTC. Its protein is CASSSSYYGYTF. Full variable domain (rest looked up from reference TRBV7-2 and TRBJ1-2): GAGVSQSPSNKVTEKGKDVELRCDPISGHTALYWYRQSLGQGLEFLIYFQGNSAPDKSGLPSDRFSAERTGGSVSTLTIQRTQQEDSAVYLCASSSSYYGYTFGSGTRLTVV.

The chain employs TRBV10-3 and TRBJ2-7; TRBD1 agrees at 7 bases. The V gene's germline CDR1 is ENHRY and CDR2 SYGVKD. The J segment lost 4 bases and the V segment lost 5 bases, leaving 8 bases of the junction unmatched. The CDR3 spans 14 residues. CDR3 sequence: CAISNRGSRYEQYF. Written as DNA, the CDR3 is TGTGCCATCAGTAACAGGGGTAGTCGATACGAGCAGTACTTC.

V usage is TRBV19 and J usage is TRBJ1-2; D is unclear. Trimming removed 3 bases from V and 2 bases from J, with 10 bases in between. CDR3 length: 14 residues. Germline-derived CDR1 and CDR2 are LNHDA and SQIVND (reference sequence). CDR3 loop: CASSMDLANYGYTF. CDR3 DNA sequence: TGTGCCAGTAGTATGGACCTGGCGAACTATGGCTACACCTTC.

The genes are TRBV11-3 and TRBJ1-6; 7 positions agree with TRBD1. The CDR3 is 14 residues long. Trimming removed 4 bases from V and 11 bases from J; junction bases left unmatched: 8. Germline V gene sequence: CDR1 SGHNT, CDR2 YENEEA. CDR3 DNA sequence: TGTGCCAGCAGCTCAAACAGGGGAGGCACACCCCTCCACTTT. It encodes CASSSNRGGTPLHF.

This clone occurred many times. The V and J genes are TRBV2 and TRBJ2-7; 7 nucleotides agree with TRBD1. The V gene end was trimmed by 8 bases and the J gene end by 2 bases; junction bases not matched to a gene: 9. There are 14 residues in the CDR3. Germline V gene data show CDR1 as SNHLY and CDR2 as FYNNEI. CDR3 sequence: CASDRGDSTYEQYF. The CDR3 DNA reads TGTGCCAGCGACCGAGGGGACAGCACCTACGAGCAGTACTTC.

This chain links TRBV7-8 with TRBJ2-3; D is unclear. Germline V CDR1 and CDR2: SGHVS, FQNEAQ. The CDR3 is 15 amino acids. Trimming took 3 bases from V and 5 from J, leaving 15 bases between them. CDR3 residues: CASSFGRTSGDTQYF. CDR3 DNA sequence: TGTGCCAGCAGCTTTGGGCGTACGTCAGGAGATACGCAGTATTTT.

This clone appeared a few times. This sequence joins TRBV6-6 and TRBJ1-4; D uncertain. The ends were cut back, 4 bases at V and 5 bases at J, with 11 bases in the middle. The CDR3 is 14 residues long. Germline V gene lookup returns CDR1 MNHNY and CDR2 SVGAGI (reference sequence). The CDR3 sequence is CASSWRVENEKLFF. In DNA form, the CDR3 reads TGTGCCAGCAGTTGGAGGGTTGAGAATGAAAAACTGTTTTTT.

The rearrangement uses TRBV27 and TRBJ2-7, with 8 bases lining up with TRBD2. This CDR3 region has 15 residues. V trimming: 6 bases; J trimming: 0 bases; junction bases outside the gene matches: 7. Germline CDR1 is MNHEY and CDR2 is SMNVEV (reference sequence). The CDR3 protein is CASSPSGGGSYEQYF. CDR3 bases: TGTGCCAGCAGCCCCAGCGGGGGCGGCTCCTACGAGCAGTACTTC.

The chain has TRBV18 and TRBJ1-1; D is unresolved. Trimming removed 5 bases at V and 0 bases at J, with 7 bases between. The CDR3 runs 13 residues. The germline V gene has CDR1 KGHSH and CDR2 LQKENI. For the CDR3, the DNA is TGTGCCAGCTCAAGGGAGATGAACACTGAAGCTTTCTTT. Its protein product is CASSREMNTEAFF.